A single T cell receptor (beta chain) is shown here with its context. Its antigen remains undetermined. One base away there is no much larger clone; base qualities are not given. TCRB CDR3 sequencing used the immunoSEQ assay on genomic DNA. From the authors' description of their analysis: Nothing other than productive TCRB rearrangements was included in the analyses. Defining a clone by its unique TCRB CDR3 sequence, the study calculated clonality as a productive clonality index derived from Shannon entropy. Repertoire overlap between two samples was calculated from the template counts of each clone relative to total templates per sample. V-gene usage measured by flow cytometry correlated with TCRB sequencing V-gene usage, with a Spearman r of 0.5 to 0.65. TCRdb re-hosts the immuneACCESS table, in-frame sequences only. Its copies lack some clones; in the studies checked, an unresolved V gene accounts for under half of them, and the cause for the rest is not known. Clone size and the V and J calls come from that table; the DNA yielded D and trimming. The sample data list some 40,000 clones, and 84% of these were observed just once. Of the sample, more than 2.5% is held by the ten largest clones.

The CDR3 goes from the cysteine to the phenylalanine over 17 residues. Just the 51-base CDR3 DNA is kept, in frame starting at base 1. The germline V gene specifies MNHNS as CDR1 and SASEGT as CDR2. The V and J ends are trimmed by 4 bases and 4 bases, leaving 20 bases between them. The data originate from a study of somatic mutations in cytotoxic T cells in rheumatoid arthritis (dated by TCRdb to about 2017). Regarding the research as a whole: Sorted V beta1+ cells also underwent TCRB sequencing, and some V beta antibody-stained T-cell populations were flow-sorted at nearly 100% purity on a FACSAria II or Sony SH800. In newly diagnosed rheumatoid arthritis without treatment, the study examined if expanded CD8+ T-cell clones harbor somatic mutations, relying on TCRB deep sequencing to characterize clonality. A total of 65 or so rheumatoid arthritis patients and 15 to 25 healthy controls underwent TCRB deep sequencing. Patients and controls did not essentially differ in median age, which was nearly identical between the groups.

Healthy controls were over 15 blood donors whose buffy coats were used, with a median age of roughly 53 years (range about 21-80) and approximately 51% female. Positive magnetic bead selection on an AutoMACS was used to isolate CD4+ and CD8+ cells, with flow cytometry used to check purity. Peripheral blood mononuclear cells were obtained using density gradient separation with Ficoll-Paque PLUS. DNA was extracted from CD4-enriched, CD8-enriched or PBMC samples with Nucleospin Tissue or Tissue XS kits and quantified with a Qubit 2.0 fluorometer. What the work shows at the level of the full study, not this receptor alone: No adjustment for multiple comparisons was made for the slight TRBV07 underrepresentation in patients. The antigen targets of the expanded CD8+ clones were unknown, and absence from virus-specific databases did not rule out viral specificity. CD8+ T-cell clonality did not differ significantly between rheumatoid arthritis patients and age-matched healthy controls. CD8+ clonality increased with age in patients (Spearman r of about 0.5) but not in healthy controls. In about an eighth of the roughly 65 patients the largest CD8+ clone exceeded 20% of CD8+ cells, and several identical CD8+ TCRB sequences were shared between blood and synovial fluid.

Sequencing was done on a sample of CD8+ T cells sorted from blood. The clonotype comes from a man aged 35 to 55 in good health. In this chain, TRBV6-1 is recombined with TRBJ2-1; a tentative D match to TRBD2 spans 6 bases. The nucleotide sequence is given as TGTGCCAGCAGTGTAAATTCGGCGGACTACCCTTACAATGAGCAGTTCTTC. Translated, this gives CASSVNSADYPYNEQFF.